This entry is about one T cell receptor (beta chain). This receptor's antigen is unknown. No quality values exist for individual bases; no much larger clone is one base distant. The sample comes from a study of early T cells in non-severe SARS-CoV-2 infection (dated by TCRdb to 2020 to 2022). The study in broad terms: TCR sequencing used bulk RNA from unsorted whole blood, so alpha and beta chains could not be paired. The full study reports these points: Matching against VDJdb was skewed toward anti-spike CD8 responses, likely underestimated virus-specific expansions, and missed private and CD4 specificities.

Receptors were amplified or captured by 5' RACE. Sequencing was performed on a NextSeq 500. In the TCR library protocol, unique molecular identifiers were attached to individual cDNA molecules to correct for PCR bias and sequencing error. Both TCR alpha and beta chains were sequenced, and tight co-correlation was observed between alpha and beta sequence abundances in each sample. The authors processed their data as follows. Decombinator V4 was used to annotate TCR sequences for V gene, J gene and CDR3. Expanded TCRs were defined as changing significantly between any two time points under a Poisson model with p below 0.0001. TCR abundances were normalised to the total number of TCRs sequenced per sample and expressed as counts per million. TRAV1-2 paired with TRAJ12, TRAJ20 or TRAJ33 defined MAIT TCRs, while TRAV10 paired with TRAJ18 defined iNKT TCRs. VDJdb, accessed on 1 November 2021, was searched for TCRs annotated for CMV, EBV and SARS-CoV-2, and TCRs annotated for more than one antigen were excluded. TCRdb applied fastp at Q25 and MiXCR to the public reads, then kept only in-frame beta chains. A single entry per CDR3 protein holds the most common genes and DNA from its merged rows. TCRdb, not the original authors, processed these V and J calls. The sample yields 65,000 to 90,000 distinct CDR3 sequences; less than 15% were counted once. The ten biggest clones cover roughly 4.3% of the sample.

Set within a cohort of healthcare workers in London, UK, this nested case-control study involved weekly PCR testing of nasopharyngeal swabs along with blood sampling. Healthcare workers were recruited during the week of the UK lockdown, between 23 and 31 March 2020, and followed weekly for up to roughly 15 weeks. CDR1 SQVTM and CDR2 ANQGSEA were looked up in the germline V gene. For this chain, trimming is 6 bases at the V end and 4 bases at the J end, and the number of junction bases without a gene match is 10. Taken from cysteine to phenylalanine, the CDR3 has 17 residues. Only the CDR3 DNA stays, 51 bases, in frame from base 1.

The origin of this receptor is an adult who was a healthcare worker with PCR-confirmed SARS-CoV-2 infection or an uninfected control (not recorded which). The rearranged segments are TRBV29-1 and TRBJ2-2, and 14 junction bases match TRBD2. The sequencing sample was made of whole blood. The DNA is TGCAGCGTCCTGTCCGGGACTAGCGGGAGAATCACCGGGGAGCTGTTTTTT. This encodes CSVLSGTSGRITGELFF.